This T cell receptor beta chain was recorded in a study of cytomegalovirus exposure and HLA in healthy donors. The PCR contained 60 Vbeta and 13 Jbeta primers. TCRdb's table, derived via immunoSEQ multiplex PCR, lists solely in-frame clones and lacks some. Listed are some 39,000 clones; over 3% falls within the top ten. V lost 7 bases, J lost 3 bases, and 10 bases stayed unmatched. CDR1 and CDR2 from the germline V gene are MNHEY and SMNVEV (reference sequence). The CDR3 covers 16 residues. This receptor was taken from a woman aged 25 to 39 in good health and CMV-seropositive. Sequencing was performed on PBMCs. The chain links TRBV27 to TRBJ1-4; TRBD1 matches at 8 bases. CDR3 DNA: TGTGCCAGCACTAGGGCCCTGGGACAGGCTAATGAAAAACTGTTTTTT. This codes for CASTRALGQANEKLFF.